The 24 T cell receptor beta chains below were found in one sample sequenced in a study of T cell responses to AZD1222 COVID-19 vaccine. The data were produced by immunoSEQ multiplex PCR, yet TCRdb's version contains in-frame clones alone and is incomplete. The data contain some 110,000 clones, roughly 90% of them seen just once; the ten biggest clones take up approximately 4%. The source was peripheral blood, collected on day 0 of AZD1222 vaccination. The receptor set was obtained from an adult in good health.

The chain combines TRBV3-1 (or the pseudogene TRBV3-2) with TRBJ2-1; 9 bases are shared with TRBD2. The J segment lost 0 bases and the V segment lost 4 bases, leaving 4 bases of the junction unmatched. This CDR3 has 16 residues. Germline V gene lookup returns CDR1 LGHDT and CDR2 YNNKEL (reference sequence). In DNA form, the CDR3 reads TGTGCCAGCAGCCCCGGTAGCGGGAGCTCCTACAATGAGCAGTTCTTC. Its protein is CASSPGSGSSYNEQFF.

CDR3 nucleotide sequence: TGTGCCATCAAGGGGTCTCTCACAGATACGCAGTATTTT. Translated: CAIKGSLTDTQYF. The chain links TRBV10-3 to TRBJ2-3; D is perhaps TRBD1 (5 bases). V was trimmed by 7 bases and J by 2 bases, leaving 10 bases between them. The CDR3 loop spans 13 amino acids. Germline V CDR1 and CDR2: ENHRY, SYGVKD.

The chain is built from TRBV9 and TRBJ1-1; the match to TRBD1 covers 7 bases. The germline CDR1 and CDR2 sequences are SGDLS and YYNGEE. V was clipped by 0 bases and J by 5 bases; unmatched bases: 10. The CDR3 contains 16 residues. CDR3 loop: CASSVEETGTWTEAFF. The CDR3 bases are TGTGCCAGCAGCGTAGAGGAGACAGGGACCTGGACTGAAGCTTTCTTT. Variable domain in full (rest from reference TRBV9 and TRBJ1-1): DSGVTQTPKHLITATGQRVTLRCSPRSGDLSVYWYQQSLDQGLQFLIQYYNGEERAKGNILERFSAQQFPDLHSELNLSSLELGDSALYFCASSVEETGTWTEAFFGQGTRLTVV.

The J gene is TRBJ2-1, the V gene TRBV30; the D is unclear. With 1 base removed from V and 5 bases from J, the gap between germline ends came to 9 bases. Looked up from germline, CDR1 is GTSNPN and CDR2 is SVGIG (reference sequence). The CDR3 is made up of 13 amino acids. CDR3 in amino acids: CAWSELSNNEQFF. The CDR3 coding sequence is TGTGCCTGGAGTGAGCTCAGCAACAATGAGCAGTTCTTC.

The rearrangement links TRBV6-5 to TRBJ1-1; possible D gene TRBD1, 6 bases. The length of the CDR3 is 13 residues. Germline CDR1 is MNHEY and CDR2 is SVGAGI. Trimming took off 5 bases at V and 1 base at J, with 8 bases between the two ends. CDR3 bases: TGTGCCAGCAGTACACAGGGGAACACTGAAGCTTTCTTT. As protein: CASSTQGNTEAFF.

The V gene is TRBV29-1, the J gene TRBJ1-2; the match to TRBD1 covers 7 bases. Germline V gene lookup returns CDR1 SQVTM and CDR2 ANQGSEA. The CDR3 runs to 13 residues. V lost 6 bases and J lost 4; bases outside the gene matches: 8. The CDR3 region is CSVTGTDIYGYTF. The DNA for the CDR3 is TGCAGCGTGACCGGGACAGACATCTATGGCTACACCTTC.

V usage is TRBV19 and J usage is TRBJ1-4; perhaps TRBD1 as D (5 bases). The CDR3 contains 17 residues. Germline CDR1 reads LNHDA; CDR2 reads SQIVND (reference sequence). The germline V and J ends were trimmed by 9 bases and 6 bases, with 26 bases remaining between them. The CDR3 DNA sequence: TGTGCCAGCAGAAAAGATGCCGGGACCCGACACTATGAAAAACTGTTTTTT. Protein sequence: CASRKDAGTRHYEKLFF.

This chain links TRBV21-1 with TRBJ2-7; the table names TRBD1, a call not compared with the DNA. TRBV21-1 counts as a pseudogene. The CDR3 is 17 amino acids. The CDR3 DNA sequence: TGTGCCAGCAGCAAGGGGGACAGGGTTCGTCAACACTACGAGCAGTACTTC. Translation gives CASSKGDRVRQHYEQYF.

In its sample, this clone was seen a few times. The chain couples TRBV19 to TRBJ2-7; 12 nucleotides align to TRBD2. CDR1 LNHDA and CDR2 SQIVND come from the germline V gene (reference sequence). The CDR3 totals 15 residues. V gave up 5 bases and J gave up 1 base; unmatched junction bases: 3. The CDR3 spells CASSGGLAGSYEQYF. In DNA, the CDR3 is TGTGCCAGTAGTGGAGGACTAGCGGGATCCTACGAGCAGTACTTC.

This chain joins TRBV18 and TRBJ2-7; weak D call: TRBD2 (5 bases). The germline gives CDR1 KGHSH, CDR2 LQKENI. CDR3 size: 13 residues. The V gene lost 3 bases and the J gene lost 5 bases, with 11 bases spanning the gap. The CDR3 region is CASSPRALDEQYF. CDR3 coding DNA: TGTGCCAGCTCACCGAGGGCGCTCGACGAGCAGTACTTC.

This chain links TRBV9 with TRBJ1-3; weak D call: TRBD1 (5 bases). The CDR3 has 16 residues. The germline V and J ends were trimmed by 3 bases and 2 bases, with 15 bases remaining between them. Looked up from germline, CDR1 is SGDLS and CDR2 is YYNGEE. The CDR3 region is CASSAQGAGTGNTIYF. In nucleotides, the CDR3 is TGTGCCAGCAGCGCCCAGGGAGCTGGCACTGGAAACACCATATATTTT.

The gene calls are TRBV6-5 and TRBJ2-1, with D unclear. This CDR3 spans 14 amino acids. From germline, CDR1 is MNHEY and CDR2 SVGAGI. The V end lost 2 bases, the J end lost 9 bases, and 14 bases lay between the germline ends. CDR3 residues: CASSYQESRIEQFF. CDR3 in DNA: TGTGCCAGCAGTTACCAAGAATCTAGGATTGAGCAGTTCTTC.

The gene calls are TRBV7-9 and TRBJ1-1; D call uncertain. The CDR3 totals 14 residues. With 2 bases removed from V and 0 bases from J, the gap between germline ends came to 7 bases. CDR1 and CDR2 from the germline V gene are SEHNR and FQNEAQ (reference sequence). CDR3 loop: CASSLNGMNTEAFF. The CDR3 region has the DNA TGTGCCAGCAGCTTAAATGGTATGAACACTGAAGCTTTCTTT.

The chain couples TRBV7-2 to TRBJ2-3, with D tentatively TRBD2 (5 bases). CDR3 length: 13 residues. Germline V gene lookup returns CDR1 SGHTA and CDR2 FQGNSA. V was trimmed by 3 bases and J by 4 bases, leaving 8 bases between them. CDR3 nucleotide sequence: TGTGCCAGCAGCTTCCGGGGAGCAGATACGCAGTATTTT. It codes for CASSFRGADTQYF.

The CDR3 loop reads CASSLTSTGASVGTGDYGYTF. The CDR3 bases are TGTGCCAGCAGCTTAACTTCCACAGGCGCCTCAGTTGGGACAGGGGACTATGGCTACACCTTC. This chain connects TRBV7-6 to TRBJ1-2; 10 bases are a match to TRBD1. Losses at the gene ends were 2 bases for V and 3 bases for J; bases not matched to a gene: 21. From germline, CDR1 is SGHVS and CDR2 FNYEAQ. CDR3 length: 21 amino acids.

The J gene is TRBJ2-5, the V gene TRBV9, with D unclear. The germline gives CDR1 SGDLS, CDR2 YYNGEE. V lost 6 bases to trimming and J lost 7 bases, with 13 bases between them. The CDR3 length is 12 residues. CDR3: CASTLDGGTQYF. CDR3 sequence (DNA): TGTGCCAGCACCCTAGACGGCGGGACCCAGTACTTC.

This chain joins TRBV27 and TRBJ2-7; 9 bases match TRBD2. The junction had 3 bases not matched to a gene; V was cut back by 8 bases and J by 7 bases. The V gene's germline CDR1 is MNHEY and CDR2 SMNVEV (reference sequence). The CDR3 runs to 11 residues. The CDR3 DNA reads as TGTGCCAGCCGGGCGGGGGGGGAGCAGTACTTC. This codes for CASRAGGEQYF.

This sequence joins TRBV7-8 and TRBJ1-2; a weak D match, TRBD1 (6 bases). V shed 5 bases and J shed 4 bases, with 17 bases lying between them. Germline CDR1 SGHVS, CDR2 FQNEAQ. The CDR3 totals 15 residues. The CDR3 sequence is CASSESGGVLYGYTF. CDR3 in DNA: TGTGCCAGCAGCGAAAGTGGGGGCGTCCTCTATGGCTACACCTTC.

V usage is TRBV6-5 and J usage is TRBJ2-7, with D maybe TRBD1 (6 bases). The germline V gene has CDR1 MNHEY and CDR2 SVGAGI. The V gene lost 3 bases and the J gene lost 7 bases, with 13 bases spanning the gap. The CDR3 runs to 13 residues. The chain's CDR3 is CASSYPGHQEQYF. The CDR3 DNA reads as TGTGCCAGCAGTTATCCGGGACATCAAGAGCAGTACTTC.

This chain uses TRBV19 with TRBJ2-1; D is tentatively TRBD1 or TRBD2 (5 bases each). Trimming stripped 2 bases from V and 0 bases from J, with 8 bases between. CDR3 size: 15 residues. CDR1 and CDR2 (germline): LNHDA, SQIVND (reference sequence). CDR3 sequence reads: CASSISGSSYNEQFF. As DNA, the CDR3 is TGTGCCAGTAGTATATCAGGGAGCTCCTACAATGAGCAGTTCTTC.

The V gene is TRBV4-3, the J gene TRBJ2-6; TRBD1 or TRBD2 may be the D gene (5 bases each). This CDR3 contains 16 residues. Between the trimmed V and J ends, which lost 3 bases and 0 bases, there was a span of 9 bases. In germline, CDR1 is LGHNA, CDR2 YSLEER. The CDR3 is CASSHAGTSGANVLTF. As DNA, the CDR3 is TGCGCCAGCAGCCATGCCGGGACCTCTGGGGCCAACGTCCTGACTTTC.

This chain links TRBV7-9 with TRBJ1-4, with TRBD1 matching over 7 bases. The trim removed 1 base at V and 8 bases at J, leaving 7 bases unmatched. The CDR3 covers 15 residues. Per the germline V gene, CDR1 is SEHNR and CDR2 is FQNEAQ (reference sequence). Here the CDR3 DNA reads TGTGCCAGCAGCTTAGAAGGGGGCTTGGGGGAAAAACTGTTTTTT. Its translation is CASSLEGGLGEKLFF.

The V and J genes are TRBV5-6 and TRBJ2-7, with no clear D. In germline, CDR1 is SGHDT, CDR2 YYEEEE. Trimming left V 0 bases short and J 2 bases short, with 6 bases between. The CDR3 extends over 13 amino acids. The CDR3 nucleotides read TGTGCCAGCAGCTTGGGAAGGGCCTACGAGCAGTACTTC. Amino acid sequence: CASSLGRAYEQYF.

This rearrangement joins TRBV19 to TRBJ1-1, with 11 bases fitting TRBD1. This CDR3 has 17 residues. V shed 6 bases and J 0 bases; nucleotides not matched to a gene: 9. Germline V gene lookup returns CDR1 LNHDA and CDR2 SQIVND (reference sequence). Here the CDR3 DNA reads TGTGCCAGTAGGGATACCGGGACAGGGGGATTGAACACTGAAGCTTTCTTT. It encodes CASRDTGTGGLNTEAFF.